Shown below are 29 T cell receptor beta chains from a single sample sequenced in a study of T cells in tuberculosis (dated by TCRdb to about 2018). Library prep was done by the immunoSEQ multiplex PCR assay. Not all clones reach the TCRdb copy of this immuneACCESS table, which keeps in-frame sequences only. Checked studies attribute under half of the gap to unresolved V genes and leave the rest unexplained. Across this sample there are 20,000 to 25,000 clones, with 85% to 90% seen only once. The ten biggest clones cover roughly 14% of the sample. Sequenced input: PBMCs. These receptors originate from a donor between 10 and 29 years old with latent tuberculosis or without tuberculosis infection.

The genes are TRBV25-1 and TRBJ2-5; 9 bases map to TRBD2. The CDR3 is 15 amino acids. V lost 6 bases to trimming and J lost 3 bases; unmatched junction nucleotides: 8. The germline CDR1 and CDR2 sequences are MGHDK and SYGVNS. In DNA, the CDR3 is TGTGCCAGCAGCGATCGGGCGGGGGGGAAAGAGACCCAGTACTTC. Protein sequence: CASSDRAGGKETQYF. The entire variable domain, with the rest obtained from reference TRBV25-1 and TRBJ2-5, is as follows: EADIYQTPRYLVIGTGKKITLECSQTMGHDKMYWYQQDPGMELHLIHYSYGVNSTEKGDLSSESTVSRIRTEHFPLTLESARPSHTSQYLCASSDRAGGKETQYFGPGTRLLVL.

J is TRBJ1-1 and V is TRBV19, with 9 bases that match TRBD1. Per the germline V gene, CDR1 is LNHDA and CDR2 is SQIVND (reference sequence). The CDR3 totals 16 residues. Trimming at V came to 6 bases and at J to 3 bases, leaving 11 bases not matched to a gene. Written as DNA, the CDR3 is TGTGCCAGTAGGATCCGGACAGGGGTACGGTACACTGAAGCTTTCTTT. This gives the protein CASRIRTGVRYTEAFF.

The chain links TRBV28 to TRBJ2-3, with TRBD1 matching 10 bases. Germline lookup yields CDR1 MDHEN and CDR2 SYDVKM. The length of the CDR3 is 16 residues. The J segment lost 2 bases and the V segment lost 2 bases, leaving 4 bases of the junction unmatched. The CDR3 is CASSLRDRGFTDTQYF. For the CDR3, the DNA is TGTGCCAGCAGTTTAAGGGACAGGGGTTTCACAGATACGCAGTATTTT.

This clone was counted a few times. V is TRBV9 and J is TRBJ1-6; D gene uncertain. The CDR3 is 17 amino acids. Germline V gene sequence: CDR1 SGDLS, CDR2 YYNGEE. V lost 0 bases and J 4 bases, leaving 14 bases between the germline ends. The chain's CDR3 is CASSVESSREYNSPLHF. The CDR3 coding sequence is TGTGCCAGCAGCGTAGAATCGTCTCGCGAGTATAATTCACCCCTCCACTTT.

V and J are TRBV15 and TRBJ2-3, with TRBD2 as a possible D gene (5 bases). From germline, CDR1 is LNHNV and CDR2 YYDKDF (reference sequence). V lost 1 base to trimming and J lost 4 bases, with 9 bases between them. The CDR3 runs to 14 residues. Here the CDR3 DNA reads TGTGCCACCAGCAGAGCCGGGGAGTCAGATACGCAGTATTTT. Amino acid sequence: CATSRAGESDTQYF.

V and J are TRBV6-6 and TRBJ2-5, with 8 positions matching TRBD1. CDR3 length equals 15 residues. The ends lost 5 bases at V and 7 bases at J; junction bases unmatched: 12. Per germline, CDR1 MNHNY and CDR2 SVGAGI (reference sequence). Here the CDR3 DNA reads TGTGCCAGCAGTCCCCCCCAGGGGGCTGGGGGGACCCAGTACTTC. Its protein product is CASSPPQGAGGTQYF.

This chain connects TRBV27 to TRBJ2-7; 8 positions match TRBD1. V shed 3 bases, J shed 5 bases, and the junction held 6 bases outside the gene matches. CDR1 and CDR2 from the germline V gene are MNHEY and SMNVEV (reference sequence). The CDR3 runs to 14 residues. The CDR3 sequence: CASSLDRAFHEQYF. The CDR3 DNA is TGTGCCAGCAGTTTGGACAGGGCGTTTCACGAGCAGTACTTC.

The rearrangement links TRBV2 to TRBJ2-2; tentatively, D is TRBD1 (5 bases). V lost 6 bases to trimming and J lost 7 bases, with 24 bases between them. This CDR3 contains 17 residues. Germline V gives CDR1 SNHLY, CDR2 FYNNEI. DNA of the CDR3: TGTGCCAGCAGCGGCTATAGACAGTCCGGCAGGAACGGGGAGCTGTTTTTT. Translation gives CASSGYRQSGRNGELFF.

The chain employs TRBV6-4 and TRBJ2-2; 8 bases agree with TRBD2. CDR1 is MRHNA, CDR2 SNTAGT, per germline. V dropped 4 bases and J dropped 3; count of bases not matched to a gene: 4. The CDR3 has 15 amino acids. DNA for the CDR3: TGTGCCAGCAGTGTGGAAGCGGGGGACACCGGGGAGCTGTTTTTT. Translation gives CASSVEAGDTGELFF.

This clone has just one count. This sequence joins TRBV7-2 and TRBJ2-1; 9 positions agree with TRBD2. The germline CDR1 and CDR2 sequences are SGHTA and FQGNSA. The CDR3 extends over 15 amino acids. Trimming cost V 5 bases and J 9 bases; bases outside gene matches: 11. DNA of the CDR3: TGTGCCAGCAGCGGTGGGACTAGCTCCGTTTCTGAGCAGTTCTTC. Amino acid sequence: CASSGGTSSVSEQFF.

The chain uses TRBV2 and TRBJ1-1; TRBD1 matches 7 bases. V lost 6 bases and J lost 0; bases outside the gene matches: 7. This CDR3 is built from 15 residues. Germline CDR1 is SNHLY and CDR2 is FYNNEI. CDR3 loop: CASRWTGVVNTEAFF. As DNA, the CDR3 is TGTGCCAGCAGATGGACAGGAGTGGTGAACACTGAAGCTTTCTTT.

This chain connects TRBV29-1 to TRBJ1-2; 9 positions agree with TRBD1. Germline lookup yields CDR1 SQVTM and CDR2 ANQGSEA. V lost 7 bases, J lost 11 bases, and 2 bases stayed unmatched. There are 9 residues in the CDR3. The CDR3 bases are TGCAGCGACGACAGGGGGTACACCTTC. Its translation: CSDDRGYTF.

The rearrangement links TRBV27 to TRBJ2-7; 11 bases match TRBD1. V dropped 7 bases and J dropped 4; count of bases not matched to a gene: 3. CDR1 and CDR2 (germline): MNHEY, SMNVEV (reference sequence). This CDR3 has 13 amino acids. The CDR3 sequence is CASTGTGGYEQYF. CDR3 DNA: TGTGCCAGCACCGGGACAGGGGGGTACGAGCAGTACTTC.

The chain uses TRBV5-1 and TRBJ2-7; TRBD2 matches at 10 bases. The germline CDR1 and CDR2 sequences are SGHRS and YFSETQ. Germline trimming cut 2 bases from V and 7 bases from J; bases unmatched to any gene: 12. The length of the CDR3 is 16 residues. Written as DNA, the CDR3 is TGCGCCAGCAGCTTAGGACTAGCGGACGACCTGGGGGAGCAGTACTTC. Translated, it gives CASSLGLADDLGEQYF.

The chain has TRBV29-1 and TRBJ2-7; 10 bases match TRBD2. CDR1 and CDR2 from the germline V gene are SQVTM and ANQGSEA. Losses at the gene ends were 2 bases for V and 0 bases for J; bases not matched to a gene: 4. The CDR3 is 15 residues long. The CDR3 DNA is TGCAGCGTTGAACTAACTAGCGGGACCTCCTACGAGCAGTACTTC. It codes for CSVELTSGTSYEQYF.

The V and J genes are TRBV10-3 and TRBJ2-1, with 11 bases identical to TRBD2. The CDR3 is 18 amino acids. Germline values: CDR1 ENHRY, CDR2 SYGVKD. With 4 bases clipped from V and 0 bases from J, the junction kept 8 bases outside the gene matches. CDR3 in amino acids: CAISVPSGGLSSYNEQFF. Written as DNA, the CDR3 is TGTGCCATCAGTGTCCCTAGCGGGGGGCTTAGCTCCTACAATGAGCAGTTCTTC.

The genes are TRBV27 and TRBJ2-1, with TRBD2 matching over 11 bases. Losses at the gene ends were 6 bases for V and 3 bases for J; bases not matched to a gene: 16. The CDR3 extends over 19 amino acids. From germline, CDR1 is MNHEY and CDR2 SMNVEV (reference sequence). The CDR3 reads CASSPLHGSGGGYYNEQFF. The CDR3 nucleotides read TGTGCCAGCAGCCCATTGCATGGTAGCGGGGGGGGATACTACAATGAGCAGTTCTTC.

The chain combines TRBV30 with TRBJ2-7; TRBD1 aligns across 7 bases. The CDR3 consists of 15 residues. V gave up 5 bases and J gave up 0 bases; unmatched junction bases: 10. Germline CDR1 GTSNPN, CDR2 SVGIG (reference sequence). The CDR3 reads CAWASGGFGSYEQYF. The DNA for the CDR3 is TGTGCCTGGGCATCAGGGGGTTTTGGCTCCTACGAGCAGTACTTC.

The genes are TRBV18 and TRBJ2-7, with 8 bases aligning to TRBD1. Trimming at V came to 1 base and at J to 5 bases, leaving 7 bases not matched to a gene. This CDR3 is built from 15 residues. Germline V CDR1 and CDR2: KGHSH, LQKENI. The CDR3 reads CASSPQTGDGNEQYF. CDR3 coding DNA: TGTGCCAGCTCACCACAGACAGGGGACGGCAACGAGCAGTACTTC.

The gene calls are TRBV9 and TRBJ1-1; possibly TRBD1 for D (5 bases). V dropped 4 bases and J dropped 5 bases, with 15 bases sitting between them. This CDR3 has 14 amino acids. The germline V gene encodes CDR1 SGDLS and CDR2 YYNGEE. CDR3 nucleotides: TGTGCCAGCAGCCCCACCCGGGGGAGGACTGAAGCTTTCTTT. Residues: CASSPTRGRTEAFF.

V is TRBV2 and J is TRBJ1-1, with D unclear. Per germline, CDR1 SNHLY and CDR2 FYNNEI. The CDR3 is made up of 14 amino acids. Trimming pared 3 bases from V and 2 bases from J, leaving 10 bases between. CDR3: CASSDWQENTEAFF. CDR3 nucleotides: TGTGCCAGCAGTGATTGGCAGGAAAACACTGAAGCTTTCTTT.

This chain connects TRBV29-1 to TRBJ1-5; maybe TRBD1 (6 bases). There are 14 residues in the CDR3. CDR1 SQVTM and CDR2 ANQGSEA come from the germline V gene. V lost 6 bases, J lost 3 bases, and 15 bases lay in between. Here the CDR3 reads CSVRGANLNQPQHF. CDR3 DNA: TGCAGCGTCCGGGGGGCAAACCTCAATCAGCCCCAGCATTTT.

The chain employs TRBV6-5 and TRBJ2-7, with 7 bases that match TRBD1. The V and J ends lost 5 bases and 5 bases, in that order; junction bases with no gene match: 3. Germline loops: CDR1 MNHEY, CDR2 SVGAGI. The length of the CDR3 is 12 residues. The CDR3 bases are TGTGCCAGCAGTCGACAGGGCCACGAGCAGTACTTC. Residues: CASSRQGHEQYF.

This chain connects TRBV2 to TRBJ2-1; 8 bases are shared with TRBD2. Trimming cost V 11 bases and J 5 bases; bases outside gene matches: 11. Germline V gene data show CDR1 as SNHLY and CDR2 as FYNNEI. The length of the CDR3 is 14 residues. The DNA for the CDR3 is TGTGCCGGCAAAATTAGCGGGGTGAACAATGAGCAGTTCTTC. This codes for CAGKISGVNNEQFF. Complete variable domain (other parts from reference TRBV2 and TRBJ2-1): EPEVTQTPSHQVTQMGQEVILRCVPISNHLYFYWYRQILGQKVEFLVSFYNNEISEKSEIFDDQFSVERPDGSNFTLKIRSTKLEDSAMYFCAGKISGVNNEQFFGPGTRLTVL.

This CDR3 reads CASSQGTGMAYEQYF. The CDR3 coding sequence is TGTGCCAGTAGCCAAGGGACAGGAATGGCCTACGAGCAGTACTTC. The chain carries TRBV5-4 and TRBJ2-7; 8 positions agree with TRBD1. CDR3 size: 15 residues. Germline V gene lookup returns CDR1 SGHNT and CDR2 YYREEE (reference sequence). The V segment lost 8 bases and the J segment 2 bases; nucleotides outside the gene matches: 12.

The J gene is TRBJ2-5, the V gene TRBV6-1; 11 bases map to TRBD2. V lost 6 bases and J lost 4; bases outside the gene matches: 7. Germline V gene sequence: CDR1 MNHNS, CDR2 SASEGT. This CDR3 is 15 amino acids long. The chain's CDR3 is CASRASGGSLETQYF. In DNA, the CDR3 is TGTGCCAGCAGGGCTAGCGGGGGGTCCCTAGAGACCCAGTACTTC.

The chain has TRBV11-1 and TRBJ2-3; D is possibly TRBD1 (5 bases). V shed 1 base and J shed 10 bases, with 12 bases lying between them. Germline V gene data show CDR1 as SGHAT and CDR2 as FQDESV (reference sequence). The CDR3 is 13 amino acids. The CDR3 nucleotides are TGTGCCAGCAGCTTAGGGGGCGCATTTCCGCAGTATTTT. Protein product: CASSLGGAFPQYF. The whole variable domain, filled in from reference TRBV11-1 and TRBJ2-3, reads EAEVAQSPRYKITEKSQAVAFWCDPISGHATLYWYRQILGQGPELLVQFQDESVVDDSQLPKDRFSAERLKGVDSTLKIQPAELGDSAMYLCASSLGGAFPQYFGPGTRLTVL.

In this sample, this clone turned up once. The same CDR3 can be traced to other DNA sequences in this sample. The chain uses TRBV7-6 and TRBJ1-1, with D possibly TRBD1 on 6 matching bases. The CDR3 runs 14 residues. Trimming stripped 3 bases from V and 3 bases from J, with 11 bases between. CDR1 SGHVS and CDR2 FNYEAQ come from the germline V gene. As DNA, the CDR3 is TGTGCCAGCAGCTTTCCGGACAGAGACACTGAAGCTTTCTTT. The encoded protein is CASSFPDRDTEAFF.

This CDR3 reads CASSLGGGEFSTDTQYF. The CDR3 nucleotides read TGTGCCAGCAGCTTAGGAGGGGGGGAATTTAGCACAGATACGCAGTATTTT. The chain combines TRBV5-6 with TRBJ2-3, with TRBD2 as a possible D gene (7 bases). Germline loops: CDR1 SGHDT, CDR2 YYEEEE. The V end was cut by 2 bases, the J end by 0 bases, with 16 bases between. This CDR3 comprises 17 residues.